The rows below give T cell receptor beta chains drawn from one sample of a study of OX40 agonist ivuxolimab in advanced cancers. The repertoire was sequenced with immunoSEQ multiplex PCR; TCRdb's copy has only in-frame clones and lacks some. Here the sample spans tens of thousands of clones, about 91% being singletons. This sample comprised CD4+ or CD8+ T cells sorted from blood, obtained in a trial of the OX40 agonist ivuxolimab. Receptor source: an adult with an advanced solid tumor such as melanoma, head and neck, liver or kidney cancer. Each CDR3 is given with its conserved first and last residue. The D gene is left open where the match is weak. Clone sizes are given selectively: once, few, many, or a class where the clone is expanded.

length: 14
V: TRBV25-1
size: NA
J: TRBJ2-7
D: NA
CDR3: CASSPVGTLYEQYF
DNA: TGTGCCAGCAGCCCCGTCGGGACTCTCTACGAGCAGTACTTC

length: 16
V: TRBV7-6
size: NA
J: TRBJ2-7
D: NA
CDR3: CASSLGAGSLSYEQYF
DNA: TGTGCCAGCAGCTTAGGCGCAGGGTCCCTCTCCTACGAGCAGTACTTC

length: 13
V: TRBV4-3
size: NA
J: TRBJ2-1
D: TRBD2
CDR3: CASSSGHAAEQFF
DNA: TGCGCCAGCAGTAGCGGGCACGCGGCTGAGCAGTTCTTC

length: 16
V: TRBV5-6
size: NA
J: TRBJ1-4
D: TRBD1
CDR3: CASSLGDRAINEKLFF
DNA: TGTGCCAGCAGCTTGGGGGACAGGGCCATTAATGAAAAACTGTTTTTT

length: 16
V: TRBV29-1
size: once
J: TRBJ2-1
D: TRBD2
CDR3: CSVDDPAGYSYNEQFF
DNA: TGCAGCGTTGACGATCCAGCGGGGTACTCCTACAATGAGCAGTTCTTC

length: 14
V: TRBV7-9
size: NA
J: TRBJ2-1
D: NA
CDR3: CASSLERVFNEQFF
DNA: TGTGCCAGCAGCTTAGAGCGGGTTTTCAATGAGCAGTTCTTC

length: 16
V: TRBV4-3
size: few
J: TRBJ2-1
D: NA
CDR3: CASTPVPESSYNEQFF
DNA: TGCGCCAGCACCCCAGTCCCGGAGAGCTCCTACAATGAGCAGTTCTTC

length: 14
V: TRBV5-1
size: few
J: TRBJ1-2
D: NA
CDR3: CASSLAPGNYGYTF
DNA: TGCGCCAGCAGCTTGGCCCCAGGAAACTATGGCTACACCTTC

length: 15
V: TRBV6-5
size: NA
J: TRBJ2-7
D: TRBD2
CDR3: CASTPTSGSSYEQYF
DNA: TGTGCCAGCACCCCGACTAGCGGAAGCTCCTACGAGCAGTACTTC

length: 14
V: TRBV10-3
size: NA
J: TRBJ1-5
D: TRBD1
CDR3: CAISVEDRAQPQHF
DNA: TGTGCCATCAGTGTCGAGGACAGGGCTCAGCCCCAGCATTTT

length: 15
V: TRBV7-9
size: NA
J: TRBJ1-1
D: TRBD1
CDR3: CASSTRDRWNTEAFF
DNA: TGTGCCAGCAGCACCCGGGACAGGTGGAACACTGAAGCTTTCTTT

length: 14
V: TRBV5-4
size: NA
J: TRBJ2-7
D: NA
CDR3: CASSLLGGLSEQYF
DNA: TGTGCCAGCAGCTTGCTCGGGGGATTGAGCGAGCAGTACTTC

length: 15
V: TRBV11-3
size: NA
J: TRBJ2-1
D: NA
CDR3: CASSIDTFAFNEQFF
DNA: TGTGCCAGCAGCATTGACACCTTTGCTTTCAATGAGCAGTTCTTC

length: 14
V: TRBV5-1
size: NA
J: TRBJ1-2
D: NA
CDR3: CASSPPGGYYGYTF
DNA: TGCGCCAGCAGTCCACCCGGGGGCTACTATGGCTACACCTTC

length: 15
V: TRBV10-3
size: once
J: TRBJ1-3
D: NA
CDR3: CAIRAPDISGNTIYF
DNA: TGTGCCATCAGGGCACCGGATATCTCTGGAAACACCATATATTTT

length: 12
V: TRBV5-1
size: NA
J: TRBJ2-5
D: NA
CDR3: CASSLTQETQYF
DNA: TGCGCCAGCAGCTTGACCCAAGAGACCCAGTACTTC

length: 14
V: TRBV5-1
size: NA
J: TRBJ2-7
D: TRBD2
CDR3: CASAPGLAGYEQYF
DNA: TGCGCCAGCGCCCCGGGACTAGCGGGATACGAGCAGTACTTC

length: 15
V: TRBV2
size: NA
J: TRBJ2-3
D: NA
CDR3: CASTGGPSYADTQYF
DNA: TGTGCCAGCACCGGCGGCCCTAGCTATGCAGATACGCAGTATTTT

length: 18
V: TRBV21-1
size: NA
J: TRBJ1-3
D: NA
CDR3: CASSSLRPGRGSVNTIYF
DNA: TGTGCCAGCAGCTCCCTACGACCGGGAAGGGGGTCTGTAAACACCATATATTTT

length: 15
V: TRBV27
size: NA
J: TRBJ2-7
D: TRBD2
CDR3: CASSWAGDIYYEQYF
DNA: TGTGCCAGCAGTTGGGCGGGAGACATATACTACGAGCAGTACTTC

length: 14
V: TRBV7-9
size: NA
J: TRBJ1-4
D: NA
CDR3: CASSLTGSNEKLFF
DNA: TGTGCCAGCAGCTTAACAGGGAGTAATGAAAAACTGTTTTTT

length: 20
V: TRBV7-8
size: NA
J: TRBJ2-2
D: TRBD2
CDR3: CASSLAVTSGRLLNTGELFF
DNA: TGTGCCAGCAGCTTAGCGGTCACTAGCGGGAGATTGCTGAACACCGGGGAGCTGTTTTTT

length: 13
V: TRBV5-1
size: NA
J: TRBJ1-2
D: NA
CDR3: CASSLSGGEGYTF
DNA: TGCGCCAGCAGCTTGTCTGGCGGGGAGGGCTACACCTTC

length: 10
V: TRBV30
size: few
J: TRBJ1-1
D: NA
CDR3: CAWSQLEAFF
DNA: TGTGCCTGGAGTCAGCTTGAAGCTTTCTTT

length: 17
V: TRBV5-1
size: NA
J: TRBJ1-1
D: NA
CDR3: CASTRGSGVAMNTEAFF
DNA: TGCGCCAGCACCCGAGGGTCAGGGGTGGCGATGAACACTGAAGCTTTCTTT

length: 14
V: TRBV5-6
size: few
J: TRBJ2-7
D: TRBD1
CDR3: CASSLGDSPYEQYF
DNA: TGTGCCAGCAGCTTAGGGGACAGCCCTTACGAGCAGTACTTC

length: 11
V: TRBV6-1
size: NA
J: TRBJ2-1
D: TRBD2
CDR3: CASKWREGLFF
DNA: TGTGCCAGCAAATGGCGGGAGGGCCTCTTCTTC

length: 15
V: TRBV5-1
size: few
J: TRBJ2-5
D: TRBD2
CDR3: CASTWGTSGKETQYF
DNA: TGCGCCAGCACTTGGGGGACTAGCGGGAAAGAGACCCAGTACTTC